The clone carrying this T cell receptor (beta chain) appeared many times. Sample-barcoded 5' priming and a J-beta primer mix drove a second PCR of roughly 7 to 11 cycles. All samples gave at least 2.5 million CDR3-containing paired-end reads. MiXCR, applied by TCRdb to the 5' RACE reads, yields one record per CDR3 protein. This sample has approximately 800,000 distinct CDR3 sequences, with about 62% found just once. The entry originates in a study of blood T cells in healthy people across ages. V was clipped by 9 bases and J by 9 bases, with 16 bases between them. The CDR3 totals 11 residues. Germline assignment: CDR1 SGDLS and CDR2 YYNGEE.

This receptor was taken from a man under 40 in good health. Sequences were obtained from blood. The chain employs TRBV9 and TRBJ2-7; D might be TRBD2 (5 bases). CDR3 protein: CAKAAEVGQYF. The CDR3 DNA sequence: TGTGCCAAGGCGGCGGAGGTCGGGCAGTACTTC.